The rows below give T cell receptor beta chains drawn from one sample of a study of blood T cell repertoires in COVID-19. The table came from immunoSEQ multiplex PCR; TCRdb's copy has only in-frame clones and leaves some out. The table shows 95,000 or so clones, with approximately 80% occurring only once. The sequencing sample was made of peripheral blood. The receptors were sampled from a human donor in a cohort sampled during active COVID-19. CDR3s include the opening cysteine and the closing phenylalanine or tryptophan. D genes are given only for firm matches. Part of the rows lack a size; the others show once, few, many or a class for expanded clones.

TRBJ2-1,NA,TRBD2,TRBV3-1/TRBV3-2,TGTGCCAGCAGCCAAGATACTAGCGCCGCCTACAATGAGCAGTTCTTC,CASSQDTSAAYNEQFF
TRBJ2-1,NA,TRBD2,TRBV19,TGTGCCAGTAGTATGGATAGCGGGAGTTCTTCCTACAATGAGCAGTTCTTC,CASSMDSGSSSYNEQFF
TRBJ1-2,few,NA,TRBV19,TGTGCCAGTAGCCGTTCAGGTTTAGCTAACTATGGCTACACCTTC,CASSRSGLANYGYTF
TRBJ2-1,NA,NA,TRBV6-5,TGTGCCAGCAGGTCCAGGGGTAACAATGAGCAGTTCTTC,CASRSRGNNEQFF
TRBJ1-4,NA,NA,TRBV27,TGTGCCAGCAGTTTCGCCGGGACACCTAATGAAAAACTGTTTTTT,CASSFAGTPNEKLFF
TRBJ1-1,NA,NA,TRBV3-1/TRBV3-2,TGTGCCAGCAGCCAAGGGGCAGCTGAAGCTTTCTTT,CASSQGAAEAFF
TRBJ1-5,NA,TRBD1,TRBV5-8,TGTGCCAGCAGCTCGCGGGGACAGGGATTGAGCAATCAGCCCCAGCATTTT,CASSSRGQGLSNQPQHF
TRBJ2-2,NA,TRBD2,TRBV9,TGTGCCAGCAGCGTAGGCGGTAGCGGGTCTCCCTACACCGGGGAGCTGTTTTTT,CASSVGGSGSPYTGELFF
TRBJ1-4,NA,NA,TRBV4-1,TGCGCCAGCAGCCAAGGCGGTGGGTCGGCGACTAATGAAAAACTGTTTTTT,CASSQGGGSATNEKLFF
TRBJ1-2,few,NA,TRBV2,TGTGCCAGCAGTGACCAGGTTAACTATGGCTACACCTTC,CASSDQVNYGYTF
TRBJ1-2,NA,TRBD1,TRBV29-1,TGCAGCGGGGGGACAGGGGGCAGCTATGGCTACACCTTC,CSGGTGGSYGYTF